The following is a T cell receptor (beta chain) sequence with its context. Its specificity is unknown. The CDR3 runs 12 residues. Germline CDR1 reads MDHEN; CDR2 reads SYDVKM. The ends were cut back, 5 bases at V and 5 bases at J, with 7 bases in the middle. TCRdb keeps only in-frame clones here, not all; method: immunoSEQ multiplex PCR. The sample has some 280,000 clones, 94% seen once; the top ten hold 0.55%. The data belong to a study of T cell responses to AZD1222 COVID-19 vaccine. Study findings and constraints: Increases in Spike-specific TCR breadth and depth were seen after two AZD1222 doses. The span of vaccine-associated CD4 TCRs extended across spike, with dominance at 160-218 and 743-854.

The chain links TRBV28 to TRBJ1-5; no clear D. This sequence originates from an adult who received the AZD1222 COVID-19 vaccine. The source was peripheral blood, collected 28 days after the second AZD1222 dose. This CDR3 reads CASSINDQPQHF. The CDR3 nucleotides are TGTGCCAGCAGTATTAACGATCAGCCCCAGCATTTT.